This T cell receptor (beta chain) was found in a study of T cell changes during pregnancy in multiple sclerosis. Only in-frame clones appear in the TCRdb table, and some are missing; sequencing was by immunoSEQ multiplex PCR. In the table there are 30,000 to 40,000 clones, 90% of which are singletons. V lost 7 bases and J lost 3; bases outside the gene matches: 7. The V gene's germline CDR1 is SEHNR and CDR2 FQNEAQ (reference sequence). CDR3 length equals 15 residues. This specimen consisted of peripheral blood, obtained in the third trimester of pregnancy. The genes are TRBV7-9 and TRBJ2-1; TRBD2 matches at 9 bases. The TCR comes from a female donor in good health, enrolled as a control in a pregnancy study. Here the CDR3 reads CASKGGLADYNEQFF. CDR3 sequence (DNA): TGTGCCAGCAAGGGGGGACTAGCAGACTACAATGAGCAGTTCTTC.